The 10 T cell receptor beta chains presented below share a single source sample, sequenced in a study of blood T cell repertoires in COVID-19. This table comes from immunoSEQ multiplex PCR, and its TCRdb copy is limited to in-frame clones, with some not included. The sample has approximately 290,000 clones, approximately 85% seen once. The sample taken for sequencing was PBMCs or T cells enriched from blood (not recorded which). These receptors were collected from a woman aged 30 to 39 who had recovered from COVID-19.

The CDR3 DNA is TGTGCCAGCAGCTTCGGACTAGCGGCCCTCACAGATACGCAGTATTTT. Amino acids: CASSFGLAALTDTQYF. V is TRBV5-5 and J is TRBJ2-3; 10 bases fit TRBD2. This CDR3 region has 16 residues. Trimming at V came to 2 bases and at J to 2 bases, leaving 5 bases not matched to a gene. Germline loops: CDR1 SGHKS, CDR2 YYEKEE (reference sequence).

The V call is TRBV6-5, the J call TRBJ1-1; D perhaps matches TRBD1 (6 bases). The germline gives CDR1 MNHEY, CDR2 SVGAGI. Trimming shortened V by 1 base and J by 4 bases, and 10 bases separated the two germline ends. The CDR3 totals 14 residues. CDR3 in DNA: TGTGCCAGCAGTTACTTACAGGGAAGCACTGAAGCTTTCTTT. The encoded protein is CASSYLQGSTEAFF.

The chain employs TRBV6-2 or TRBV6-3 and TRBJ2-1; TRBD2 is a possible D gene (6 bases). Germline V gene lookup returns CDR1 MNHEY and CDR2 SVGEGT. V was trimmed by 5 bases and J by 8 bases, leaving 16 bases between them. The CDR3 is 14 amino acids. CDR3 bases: TGTGCCAGCAGTGCCACTAAATGGGGGGATGAGCAGTTCTTC. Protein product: CASSATKWGDEQFF.

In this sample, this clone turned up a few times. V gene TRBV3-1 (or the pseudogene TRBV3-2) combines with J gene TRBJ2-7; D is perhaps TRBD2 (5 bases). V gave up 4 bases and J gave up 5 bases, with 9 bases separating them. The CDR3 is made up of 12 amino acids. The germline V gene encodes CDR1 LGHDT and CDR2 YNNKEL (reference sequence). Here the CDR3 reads CASSLLGNEQYF. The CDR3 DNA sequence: TGTGCCAGCAGCCTGCTCGGGAACGAGCAGTACTTC.

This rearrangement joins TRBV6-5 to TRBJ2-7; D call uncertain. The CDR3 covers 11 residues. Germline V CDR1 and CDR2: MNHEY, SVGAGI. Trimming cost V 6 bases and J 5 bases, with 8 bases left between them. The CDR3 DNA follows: TGTGCCAGCAGGATCCGGGACGAGCAGTACTTC. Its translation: CASRIRDEQYF.

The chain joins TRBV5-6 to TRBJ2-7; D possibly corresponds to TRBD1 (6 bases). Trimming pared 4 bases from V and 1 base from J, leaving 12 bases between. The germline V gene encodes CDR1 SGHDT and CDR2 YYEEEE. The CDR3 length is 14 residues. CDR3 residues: CASSPLDRSYEQYF. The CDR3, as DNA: TGTGCCAGCAGCCCACTGGACAGATCCTACGAGCAGTACTTC.

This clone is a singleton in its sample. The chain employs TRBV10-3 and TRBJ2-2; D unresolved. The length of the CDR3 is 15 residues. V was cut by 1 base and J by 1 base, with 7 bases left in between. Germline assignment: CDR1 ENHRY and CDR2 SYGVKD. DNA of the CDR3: TGTGCCATCAGTGAGTATCCCCGGAACACCGGGGAGCTGTTTTTT. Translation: CAISEYPRNTGELFF.

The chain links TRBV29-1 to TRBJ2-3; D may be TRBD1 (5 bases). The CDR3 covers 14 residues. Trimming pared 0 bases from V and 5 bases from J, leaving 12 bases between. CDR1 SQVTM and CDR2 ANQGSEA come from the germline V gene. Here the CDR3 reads CSVEDPRQGDTQYF. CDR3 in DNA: TGCAGCGTTGAAGACCCTCGTCAGGGAGATACGCAGTATTTT.

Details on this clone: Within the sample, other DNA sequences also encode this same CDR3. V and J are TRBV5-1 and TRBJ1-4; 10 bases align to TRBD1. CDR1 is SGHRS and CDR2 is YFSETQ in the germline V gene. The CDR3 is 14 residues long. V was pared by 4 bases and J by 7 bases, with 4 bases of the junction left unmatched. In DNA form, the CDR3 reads TGCGCCAGCAGCCTCGGACAGGGGGGTGAAAAACTGTTTTTT. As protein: CASSLGQGGEKLFF.

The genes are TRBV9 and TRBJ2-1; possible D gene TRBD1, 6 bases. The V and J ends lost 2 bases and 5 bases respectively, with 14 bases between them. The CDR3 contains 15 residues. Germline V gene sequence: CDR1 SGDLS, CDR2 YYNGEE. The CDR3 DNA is TGTGCCAGCAGCGTCAGGGGTGTAGGGGACAATGAGCAGTTCTTC. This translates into CASSVRGVGDNEQFF.